Each of the 9 T cell receptor beta chains below was sequenced from the same sample in a study of shared clonotypes between healthy human individuals. Using immunoSEQ multiplex PCR, the repertoire was profiled, and TCRdb retains in-frame clones only, with some absent. In the table there are 800,000 to 1,200,000 clones, around 78% of which are singletons. The sequencing input was memory CD4+ T cells from PBMCs. Subset reported: CD45RA-negative fraction. The receptor source for this set is a man aged 18 to 30 in good health. Some clones in this sample may be carry-over from other donors' samples.

The rearrangement joins TRBV21-1 to TRBJ1-4; the table assigns TRBD1, which was not confirmed against the DNA. TRBV21-1 is a pseudogene locus. This CDR3 contains 20 residues. This CDR3 reads CASSKEVETGGPSTNEKLFF. Here the CDR3 DNA reads TGTGCCAGCAGCAAAGAAGTGGAGACAGGGGGCCCCTCAACTAATGAAAAACTGTTTTTT.

In regard to this clone: A read error may explain this, as a much larger clone is one base away. This sample also contains other DNA sequences that code for the same CDR3. The chain is built from TRBV12-2 and TRBJ2-1. TRBV12-2 is shown as a pseudogene. The CDR3 sequence is 17 residues long. This CDR3 reads CASRSLPGTPSYNEQFF. CDR3 sequence (DNA): TGTGCAAGTCGCTCCCTGCCTGGGACCCCCTCCTACAATGAGCAGTTCTTC.

The table lists this clone with a count of one. The chain recombines TRBV29-1 with TRBJ1-1; 9 bases map to TRBD1. The CDR3 extends over 14 amino acids. CDR1 is SQVTM and CDR2 is ANQGSEA in the germline V gene. With V trimmed by 4 bases and J by 6 bases, 9 bases remained unmatched. The CDR3 sequence: CSVAPQGAPSEAFF. CDR3 bases: TGCAGCGTTGCCCCACAGGGGGCGCCTTCTGAAGCTTTCTTT.

V is TRBV30 and J is TRBJ1-6, with 7 bases fitting TRBD1. Trimming cost V 5 bases and J 7 bases; bases outside gene matches: 5. The CDR3 contains 13 residues. The germline V gene encodes CDR1 GTSNPN and CDR2 SVGIG (reference sequence). The DNA of the CDR3 is TGTGCCTGGCACAGGGGACGGAATTCACCCCTCCACTTT. Amino acid sequence: CAWHRGRNSPLHF.

The chain uses TRBV4-1 and TRBJ2-2; D not certain. Trimming pared 4 bases from V and 4 bases from J, leaving 10 bases between. This CDR3 is 14 amino acids long. The germline V gene encodes CDR1 MGHRA and CDR2 YSYEKL. In DNA, the CDR3 is TGCGCCAGCAGCCTCGGTGGGGTCACCGGGGAGCTGTTTTTT. This sequence encodes CASSLGGVTGELFF.

This chain links TRBV7-9 with TRBJ1-6, with 8 bases matching TRBD1. Germline V gene sequence: CDR1 SEHNR, CDR2 FQNEAQ (reference sequence). V lost 4 bases to trimming and J lost 9 bases; unmatched junction nucleotides: 5. CDR3 size: 14 residues. The CDR3 DNA sequence: TGTGCCAGCAGCTCGGACAGGGTGGCTTCACCCCTCCACTTT. As protein: CASSSDRVASPLHF.

The V and J genes are TRBV7-3 and TRBJ2-1, with D perhaps assigned TRBD1 or TRBD2 (5 bases each). Germline CDR1 is SGHTA and CDR2 is FQGTGA. V was cut by 4 bases and J by 6 bases, with 13 bases left in between. There are 14 residues in the CDR3. The CDR3 DNA reads TGTGCCAGCAGCTCACCGGGGCGCGGCAATGAGCAGTTCTTC. Translation gives CASSSPGRGNEQFF.

The CDR3 DNA sequence: TGTGCCAGCAGCTTGCGGACTAGCGCCCTGGCAGATACGCAGTATTTT. Protein product: CASSLRTSALADTQYF. This chain joins TRBV5-4 and TRBJ2-3, with 9 bases matching TRBD2. Germline V gene lookup returns CDR1 SGHNT and CDR2 YYREEE (reference sequence). This CDR3 spans 16 amino acids. V lost 1 base to trimming and J lost 4 bases; unmatched junction nucleotides: 7.

The gene calls are TRBV5-1 and TRBJ2-7; D is undetermined. The CDR3 is 12 amino acids. V shed 3 bases and J shed 4 bases, with 8 bases lying between them. Per the germline V gene, CDR1 is SGHRS and CDR2 is YFSETQ. The CDR3 sequence: CASSSGAYEQYF. The CDR3 DNA sequence: TGCGCCAGCAGCTCCGGCGCGTACGAGCAGTACTTC.